These 24 T cell receptor beta chains were sequenced from one sample in a study of T cells in Graves' hyperthyroidism and ophthalmopathy. TCR beta CDR3 sequences were amplified from RNA transcripts. When the TCR CDR3 underwent first-round RT-PCR, the HTBI primer set was used. TCRdb processed the multiplex PCR reads anew with MiXCR; each CDR3 protein has one entry. The sample carries around 450,000 distinct CDR3 sequences, roughly 14% recorded once. The sequencing sample was made of blood. These receptors were taken from a woman between 18 and 29 years old with Graves' hyperthyroidism.

This clonotype was seen at least ten times. J is TRBJ2-2 and V is TRBV9; D unresolved. V gave up 2 bases and J gave up 3 bases, with 8 bases separating them. The CDR3 length is 14 residues. Germline V gene sequence: CDR1 SGDLS, CDR2 YYNGEE. The CDR3 loop reads CASSVHRYTGELFF. The CDR3 region has the DNA TGTGCCAGCAGCGTCCACAGATACACCGGGGAGCTGTTTTTT.

This clonotype has ten or more counts. The V call is TRBV6-6, the J call TRBJ1-5; D is perhaps TRBD1 (5 bases). CDR3 length: 19 amino acids. V was trimmed by 2 bases and J by 7 bases, leaving 27 bases between them. The germline V gene encodes CDR1 MNHNY and CDR2 SVGAGI (reference sequence). The CDR3 coding sequence is TGTGCCAGCAGTTACCCCGCCCTTAGTCTTAGCAGGGTGGAACAGCCCCAGCATTTT. Translation: CASSYPALSLSRVEQPQHF.

This clonotype has ten or more counts. The gene calls are TRBV7-3 and TRBJ2-1, with D perhaps matching TRBD2 (5 bases). The CDR3 is 14 amino acids. Germline V lookup: CDR1 SGHTA, CDR2 FQGTGA. V shed 5 bases and J shed 4 bases, with 12 bases lying between them. CDR3 protein: CASSLPGDYNEQFF. The DNA for the CDR3 is TGTGCCAGCAGCCTCCCCGGGGATTACAATGAGCAGTTCTTC.

This clonotype came up many times. The V gene is TRBV20-1, the J gene TRBJ2-1; D possibly matches TRBD1 or TRBD2 (6 bases each). V lost 5 bases, J lost 10 bases, and 18 bases lay in between. The CDR3 extends over 13 amino acids. In germline, CDR1 is DFQATT, CDR2 SNEGSKA (reference sequence). DNA of the CDR3: TGCAGTGCTGGAGGGGGACCGCGTGGCGAGCAGTTCTTC. It yields the protein CSAGGGPRGEQFF.

Many counts were recorded for this clonotype. The chain employs TRBV12-3 or TRBV12-4 and TRBJ1-6, with 7 bases matching TRBD1. The CDR3 has 15 residues. With V trimmed by 4 bases and J by 5 bases, 5 bases remained unmatched. The CDR3 coding sequence is TGTGCCAGCAGTTCAGGGGGGGCGGATAATTCACCCCTCCACTTT. Its translation: CASSSGGADNSPLHF.

This clonotype was seen repeatedly, ten times or more. This rearrangement joins TRBV19 to TRBJ1-2, with TRBD1 matching over 10 bases. CDR3 length equals 17 residues. Trimming at V came to 4 bases and at J to 3 bases, leaving 11 bases not matched to a gene. Germline CDR1 LNHDA, CDR2 SQIVND (reference sequence). The CDR3 nucleotides are TGTGCCAGTAGTAATGATATTCTGGACAGGGGGTACTATGGCTACACCTTC. Translated: CASSNDILDRGYYGYTF.

This clonotype was counted at least ten times. This chain uses TRBV29-1 with TRBJ2-3; TRBD2 aligns across 9 bases. Germline V lookup: CDR1 SQVTM, CDR2 ANQGSEA. The ends lost 6 bases at V and 2 bases at J; junction bases unmatched: 3. The CDR3 loop spans 13 amino acids. CDR3 residues: CSVIAGDTDTQYF. The CDR3 DNA reads TGCAGCGTCATAGCGGGAGACACAGATACGCAGTATTTT.

The chain carries TRBV10-3 and TRBJ2-2; 7 bases are shared with TRBD1. The V gene end was trimmed by 2 bases and the J gene end by 4 bases; junction bases not matched to a gene: 4. CDR3 size: 15 residues. Germline V gives CDR1 ENHRY, CDR2 SYGVKD. CDR3 protein: CAISEGQAFTGELFF. CDR3 DNA sequence: TGTGCCATCAGTGAGGGACAGGCGTTCACCGGGGAGCTGTTTTTT.

This clonotype was counted only a few times. The chain combines TRBV29-1 with TRBJ1-1; D unclear. This CDR3 contains 14 residues. Trimming took 1 base from V and 6 from J, leaving 15 bases between them. In germline, CDR1 is SQVTM, CDR2 ANQGSEA. The CDR3 DNA reads TGCAGCGTTGAAGCGACTCAAGGAGGTCCTGAAGCTTTCTTT. This gives the protein CSVEATQGGPEAFF.

This chain joins TRBV12-3 or TRBV12-4 and TRBJ2-7, with TRBD1 matching over 10 bases. CDR3 length: 13 residues. The ends lost 5 bases at V and 5 bases at J; junction bases unmatched: 3. The CDR3 DNA reads as TGTGCCAGCAGTGGGGACAGGGGACACGAGCAGTACTTC. This codes for CASSGDRGHEQYF.

In the case of this clonotype: A much larger clone differs by one base, so this may be a read error. The gene calls are TRBV4-1 and TRBJ2-3, with 7 bases aligning to TRBD2. The V segment lost 1 base and the J segment 1 base; nucleotides outside the gene matches: 5. CDR1 and CDR2 from the germline V gene are MGHRA and YSYEKL. CDR3 size: 16 residues. CDR3 nucleotide sequence: TGCGCCAGCAGCCAAGTTCCGGCGGGAGGCACAGATACGCAGTATTTT. The encoded protein is CASSQVPAGGTDTQYF.

The genes are TRBV4-2 and TRBJ1-5; D unresolved. The CDR3 is 17 residues long. The germline V and J ends were trimmed by 0 bases and 0 bases, with 12 bases remaining between them. Germline V gene data show CDR1 as LGHNA and CDR2 as YNFKEQ. In DNA form, the CDR3 reads TGTGCCAGCAGCCAAGATAGGTGGGGTTATAGCAATCAGCCCCAGCATTTT. It codes for CASSQDRWGYSNQPQHF.

The rearrangement joins TRBV12-3 or TRBV12-4 to TRBJ1-2; D is possibly TRBD1 (5 bases). This CDR3 is 15 amino acids long. Trimming removed 8 bases at V and 5 bases at J, with 21 bases between. The CDR3 spells CASSQREGLKYGYTF. Written as DNA, the CDR3 is TGTGCCAGCTCCCAGAGAGAGGGACTGAAGTATGGCTACACCTTC.

V is TRBV4-1 and J is TRBJ1-5; possible D gene TRBD1, 5 bases. CDR1 and CDR2 (germline): MGHRA, YSYEKL. The CDR3 has 15 residues. Trimming pared 0 bases from V and 1 base from J, leaving 7 bases between. DNA for the CDR3: TGCGCCAGCAGCCAAGATGGGGGGAGCAATCAGCCCCAGCATTTT. It translates to CASSQDGGSNQPQHF.

This clonotype was counted a few times. The chain couples TRBV19 to TRBJ2-3, with 12 nucleotides matching TRBD2. Germline-derived CDR1 and CDR2 are LNHDA and SQIVND (reference sequence). This CDR3 region has 17 residues. V lost 1 base and J lost 4; bases outside the gene matches: 6. In nucleotides, the CDR3 is TGTGCCAGTAGTATAGCTAGCGGGGGGGCCTCGGCAGATACGCAGTATTTT. This gives the protein CASSIASGGASADTQYF.

This clonotype has just a few counts. The gene calls are TRBV4-1 and TRBJ2-5; D is ambiguous. The CDR3 spans 14 residues. The V gene lost 0 bases and the J gene lost 5 bases, with 10 bases spanning the gap. Germline loops: CDR1 MGHRA, CDR2 YSYEKL. The CDR3 DNA sequence: TGCGCCAGCAGCCAAGATTTGGGCCGGGAGACCCAGTACTTC. Its protein is CASSQDLGRETQYF.

About this clonotype: This may come from a read error, since a much larger clone is one base off. CDR3 DNA: TGTGCCTGGAGTGCCCCCGGAGGTACGCAGTATTTT. It translates to CAWSAPGGTQYF. The V and J genes are TRBV30 and TRBJ2-3, with D possibly being TRBD2 (5 bases). This CDR3 spans 12 amino acids. With 1 base removed from V and 8 bases from J, the gap between germline ends came to 10 bases. CDR1 and CDR2 (germline): GTSNPN, SVGIG (reference sequence).

This clonotype was observed at least ten times. The rearrangement uses TRBV3-1 and TRBJ2-3; 10 nucleotides match TRBD1. The CDR3 has 17 amino acids. Losses at the gene ends were 3 bases for V and 1 base for J; bases not matched to a gene: 7. Germline V lookup: CDR1 LGHDT, CDR2 YNNKEL (reference sequence). In DNA, the CDR3 is TGTGCCAGCAGCCACATCCCGGACAGGGGGGGCACAGATACGCAGTATTTT. This translates into CASSHIPDRGGTDTQYF.

Details on this clonotype: This may be a read error: a much more frequent sequence differs by one nucleotide. The chain is built from TRBV6-1 and TRBJ2-3, with 8 bases aligning to TRBD1. Germline CDR1 reads MNHNS; CDR2 reads SASEGT. The trim removed 7 bases at V and 1 base at J, leaving 1 base unmatched. This CDR3 spans 13 amino acids. The CDR3 sequence: CASTTGGTDTQYF. In DNA form, the CDR3 reads TGTGCCAGCACGACAGGGGGCACAGATACGCAGTATTTT.

This clonotype occurred a few times. V usage is TRBV5-1 and J usage is TRBJ1-2, with no clear D. The CDR3 extends over 14 amino acids. Trimming cost V 0 bases and J 1 base, with 7 bases left between them. Germline V gene lookup returns CDR1 SGHRS and CDR2 YFSETQ. CDR3 region: CASSLDTDNYGYTF. As DNA, the CDR3 is TGCGCCAGCAGCTTGGATACAGATAACTATGGCTACACCTTC.

The table lists this clonotype with many counts. This sequence joins TRBV29-1 and TRBJ2-3, with 7 nucleotides matching TRBD1. With 7 bases clipped from V and 1 base from J, the junction kept 8 bases outside the gene matches. Per germline, CDR1 SQVTM and CDR2 ANQGSEA. CDR3 length: 14 residues. CDR3 sequence: CSAEDRVGTDTQYF. CDR3 nucleotides: TGCAGCGCCGAAGACAGGGTCGGCACAGATACGCAGTATTTT.

The table lists this clonotype with a few counts. This chain connects TRBV20-1 to TRBJ2-2, with 8 bases fitting TRBD1. V trimming: 6 bases; J trimming: 6 bases; junction bases outside the gene matches: 3. Germline CDR1 reads DFQATT; CDR2 reads SNEGSKA (reference sequence). This CDR3 has 12 amino acids. CDR3 nucleotides: TGCAGTGCGACAGGGGTCCCCGGGGAGCTGTTTTTT. Its translation is CSATGVPGELFF.

This clonotype came up once. V usage is TRBV6-2 or TRBV6-3 and J usage is TRBJ1-3; D might be TRBD1 (5 bases). Germline V gene data show CDR1 as MNHEY and CDR2 as SVGEGT. V lost 8 bases and J 2 bases, leaving 16 bases between the germline ends. The CDR3 runs to 15 residues. The CDR3: CASRSDTSAGNTIYF. In DNA form, the CDR3 reads TGTGCCAGCCGCTCGGACACCTCGGCTGGAAACACCATATATTTT.

This clonotype showed up just a few times. V is TRBV14 and J is TRBJ1-1; TRBD1 is a possible D gene (5 bases). From germline, CDR1 is SGHDN and CDR2 FVKESK. The V end was cut by 6 bases, the J end by 8 bases, with 25 bases between. The CDR3 consists of 16 residues. CDR3: CASSPRLEVSGREAFF. The CDR3 nucleotides read TGTGCCAGCAGTCCAAGATTGGAGGTGTCGGGGCGAGAAGCTTTCTTT.